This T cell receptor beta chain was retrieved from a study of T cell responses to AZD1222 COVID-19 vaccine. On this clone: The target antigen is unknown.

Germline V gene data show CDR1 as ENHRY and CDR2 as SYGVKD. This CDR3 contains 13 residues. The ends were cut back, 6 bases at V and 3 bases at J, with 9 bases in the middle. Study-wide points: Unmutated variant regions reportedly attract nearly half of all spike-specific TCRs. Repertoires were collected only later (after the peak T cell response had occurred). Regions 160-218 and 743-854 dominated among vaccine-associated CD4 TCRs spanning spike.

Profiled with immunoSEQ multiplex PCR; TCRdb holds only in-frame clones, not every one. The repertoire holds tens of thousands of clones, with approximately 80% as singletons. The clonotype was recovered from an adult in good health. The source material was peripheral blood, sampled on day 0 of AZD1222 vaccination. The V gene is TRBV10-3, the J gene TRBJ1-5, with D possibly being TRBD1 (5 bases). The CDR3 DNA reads TGTGCCATCAGCTCACAGGACAATCAGCCCCAGCATTTT. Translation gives CAISSQDNQPQHF.